This T cell receptor beta chain was sequenced during a study of shared clonotypes between healthy human individuals. Whole-study results and caveats: For naive CD4 cells, around 5% of clonotypes were shared across a handful of donors.

Generated by immunoSEQ multiplex PCR, the TCRdb table keeps only in-frame clones and is missing some. The sample consists of almost 750,000 clones, 72% of them appearing once. On this clone: Antigen specificity is unknown.

Germline lookup yields CDR1 GTSNPN and CDR2 SVGIG (reference sequence). The CDR3 consists of 12 residues. V gave up 6 bases and J gave up 5 bases, with 11 bases separating them. V gene TRBV30 combines with J gene TRBJ2-1; a possible D gene is TRBD2 (6 bases). This clonotype originated in a young woman in good health. Sequenced: memory CD4+ T cells sorted from blood. Described subset: CD45RA-negative fraction. The CDR3 DNA follows: TGTGCCTGTATTAAGCGGGACAATGAGCAGTTCTTC. Translation gives CACIKRDNEQFF.